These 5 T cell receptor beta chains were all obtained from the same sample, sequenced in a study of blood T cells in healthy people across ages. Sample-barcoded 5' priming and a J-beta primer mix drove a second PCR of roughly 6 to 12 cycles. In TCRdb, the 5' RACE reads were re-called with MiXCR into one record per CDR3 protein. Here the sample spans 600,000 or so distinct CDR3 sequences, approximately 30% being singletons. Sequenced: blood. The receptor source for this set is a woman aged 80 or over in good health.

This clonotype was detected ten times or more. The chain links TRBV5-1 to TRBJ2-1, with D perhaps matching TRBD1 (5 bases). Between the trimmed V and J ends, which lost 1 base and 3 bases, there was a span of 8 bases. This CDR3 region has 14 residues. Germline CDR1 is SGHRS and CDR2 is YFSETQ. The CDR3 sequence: CASSLSGIYNEQFF. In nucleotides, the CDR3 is TGCGCCAGCAGCTTGTCAGGGATCTACAATGAGCAGTTCTTC. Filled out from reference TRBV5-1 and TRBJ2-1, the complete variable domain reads KAGVTQTPRYLIKTRGQQVTLSCSPISGHRSVSWYQQTPGQGLQFLFEYFSETQRNKGNFPGRFSGRQFSNSRSEMNVSTLELGDSALYLCASSLSGIYNEQFFGPGTRLTVL.

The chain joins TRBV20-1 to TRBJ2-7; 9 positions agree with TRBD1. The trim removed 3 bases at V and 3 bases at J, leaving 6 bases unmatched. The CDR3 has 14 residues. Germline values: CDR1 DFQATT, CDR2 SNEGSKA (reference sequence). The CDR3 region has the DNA TGCAGTGCTAGCTCCGGGACAGGGAACTACGAGCAGTACTTC. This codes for CSASSGTGNYEQYF.

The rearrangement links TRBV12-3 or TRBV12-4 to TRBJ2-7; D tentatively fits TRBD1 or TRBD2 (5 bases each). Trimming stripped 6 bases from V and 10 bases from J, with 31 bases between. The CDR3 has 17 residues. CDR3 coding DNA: TGTGCCAGCAGCCAAACTTCCCGGGCCTTGAATCGAAGGGACCAGTACTTC. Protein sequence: CASSQTSRALNRRDQYF.

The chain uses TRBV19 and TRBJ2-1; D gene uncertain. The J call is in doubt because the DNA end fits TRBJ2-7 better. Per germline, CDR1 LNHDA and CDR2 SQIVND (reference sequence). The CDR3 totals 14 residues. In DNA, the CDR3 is TGTGCCAGTAGTATTTACCTAGAGTACAATGAGCAGTACTTC. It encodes CASSIYLEYNEQYF.

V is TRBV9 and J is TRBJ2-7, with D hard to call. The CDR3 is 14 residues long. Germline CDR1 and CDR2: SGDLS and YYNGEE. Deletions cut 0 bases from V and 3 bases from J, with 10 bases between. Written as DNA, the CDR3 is TGTGCCAGCAGCGTAGGGCAGAGCTTCTACGAGCAGTACTTC. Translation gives CASSVGQSFYEQYF.